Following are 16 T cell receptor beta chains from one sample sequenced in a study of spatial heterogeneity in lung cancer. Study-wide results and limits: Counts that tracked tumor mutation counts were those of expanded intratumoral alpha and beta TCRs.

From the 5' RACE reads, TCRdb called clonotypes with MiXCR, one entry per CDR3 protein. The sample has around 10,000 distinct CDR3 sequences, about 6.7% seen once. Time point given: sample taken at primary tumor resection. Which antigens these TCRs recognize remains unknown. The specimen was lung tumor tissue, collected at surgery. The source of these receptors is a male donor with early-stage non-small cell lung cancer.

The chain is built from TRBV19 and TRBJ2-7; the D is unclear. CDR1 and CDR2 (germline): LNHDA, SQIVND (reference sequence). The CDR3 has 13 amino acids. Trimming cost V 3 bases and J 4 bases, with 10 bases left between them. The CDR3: CASSIRTMYEQYF. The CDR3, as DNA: TGTGCCAGTAGTATTCGGACGATGTACGAGCAGTACTTC.

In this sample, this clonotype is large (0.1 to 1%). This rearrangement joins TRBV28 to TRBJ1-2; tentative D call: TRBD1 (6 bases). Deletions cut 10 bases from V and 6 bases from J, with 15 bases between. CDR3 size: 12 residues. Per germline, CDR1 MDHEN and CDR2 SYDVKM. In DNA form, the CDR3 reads TGTGCCACCATCCAACAGGGCGATGGCTACACCTTC. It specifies CATIQQGDGYTF.

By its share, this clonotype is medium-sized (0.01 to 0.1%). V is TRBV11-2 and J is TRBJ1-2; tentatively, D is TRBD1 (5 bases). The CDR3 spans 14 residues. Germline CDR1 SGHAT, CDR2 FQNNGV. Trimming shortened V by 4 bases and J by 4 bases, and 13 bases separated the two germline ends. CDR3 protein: CASSSQTGGYGYTF. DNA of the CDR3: TGTGCCAGCAGCTCGCAAACAGGTGGCTATGGCTACACCTTC.

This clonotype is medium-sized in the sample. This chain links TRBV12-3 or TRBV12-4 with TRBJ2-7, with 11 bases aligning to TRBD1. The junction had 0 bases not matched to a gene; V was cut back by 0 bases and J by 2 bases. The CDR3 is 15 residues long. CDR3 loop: CASSLAGQGAYEQYF. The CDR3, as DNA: TGTGCCAGCAGTTTAGCGGGACAGGGGGCCTACGAGCAGTACTTC.

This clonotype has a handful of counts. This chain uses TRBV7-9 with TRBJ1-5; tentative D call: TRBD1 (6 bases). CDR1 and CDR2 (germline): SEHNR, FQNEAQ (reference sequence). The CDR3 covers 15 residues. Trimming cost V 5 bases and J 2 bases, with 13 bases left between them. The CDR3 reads CASSEGGQGNQPQHF. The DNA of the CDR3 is TGTGCCAGCAGCGAGGGGGGGCAGGGCAATCAGCCCCAGCATTTT.

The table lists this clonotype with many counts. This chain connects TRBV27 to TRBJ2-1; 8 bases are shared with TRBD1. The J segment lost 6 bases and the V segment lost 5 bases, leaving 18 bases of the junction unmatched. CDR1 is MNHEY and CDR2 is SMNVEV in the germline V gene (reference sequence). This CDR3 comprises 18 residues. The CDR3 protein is CASSITGMGYDRGNEQFF. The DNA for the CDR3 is TGTGCCAGCAGTATAACAGGGATGGGGTATGACAGGGGCAATGAGCAGTTCTTC.

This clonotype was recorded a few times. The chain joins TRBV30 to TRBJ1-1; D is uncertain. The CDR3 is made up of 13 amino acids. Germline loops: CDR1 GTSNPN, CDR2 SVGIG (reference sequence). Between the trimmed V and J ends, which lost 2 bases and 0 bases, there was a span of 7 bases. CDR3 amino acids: CAWSPPVNTEAFF. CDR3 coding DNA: TGTGCCTGGAGTCCCCCAGTGAACACTGAAGCTTTCTTT.

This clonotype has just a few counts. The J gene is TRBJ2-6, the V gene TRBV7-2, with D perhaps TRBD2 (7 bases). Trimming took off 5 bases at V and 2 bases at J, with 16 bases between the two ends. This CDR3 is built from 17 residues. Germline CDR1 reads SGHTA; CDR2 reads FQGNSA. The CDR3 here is CASSRLRGGAGANVLTF. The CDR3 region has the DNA TGTGCCAGCAGCCGATTAAGGGGGGGGGCTGGGGCCAACGTCCTGACTTTC. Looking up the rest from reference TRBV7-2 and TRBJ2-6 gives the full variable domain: GAGVSQSPSNKVTEKGKDVELRCDPISGHTALYWYRQSLGQGLEFLIYFQGNSAPDKSGLPSDRFSAERTGGSVSTLTIQRTQQEDSAVYLCASSRLRGGAGANVLTFGAGSRLTVL.

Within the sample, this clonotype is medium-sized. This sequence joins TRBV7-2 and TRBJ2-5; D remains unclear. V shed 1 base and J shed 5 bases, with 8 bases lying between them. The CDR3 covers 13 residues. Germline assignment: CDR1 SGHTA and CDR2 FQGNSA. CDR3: CASSLVSRETQYF. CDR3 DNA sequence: TGTGCCAGCAGCTTAGTGTCCAGGGAGACCCAGTACTTC.

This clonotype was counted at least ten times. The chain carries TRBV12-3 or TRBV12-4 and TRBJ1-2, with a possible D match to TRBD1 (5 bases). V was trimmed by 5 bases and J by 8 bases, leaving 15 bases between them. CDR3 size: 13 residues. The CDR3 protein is CASSIDRGRGYTF. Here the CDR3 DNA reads TGTGCCAGCAGTATCGACAGAGGCAGAGGCTACACCTTC.

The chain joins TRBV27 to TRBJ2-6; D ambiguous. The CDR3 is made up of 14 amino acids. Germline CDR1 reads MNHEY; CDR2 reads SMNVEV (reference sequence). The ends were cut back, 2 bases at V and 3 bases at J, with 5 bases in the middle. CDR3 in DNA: TGTGCCAGCAGTTTAGAGTTTGGGGCCAACGTCCTGACTTTC. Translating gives CASSLEFGANVLTF.

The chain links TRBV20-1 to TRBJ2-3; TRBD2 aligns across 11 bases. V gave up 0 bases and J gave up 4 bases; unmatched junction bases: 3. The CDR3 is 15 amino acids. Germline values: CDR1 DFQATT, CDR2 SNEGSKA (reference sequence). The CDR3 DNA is TGCAGTGCTAGAGAAGTAGCGGGGGGGCCAGATACGCAGTATTTT. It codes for CSAREVAGGPDTQYF.

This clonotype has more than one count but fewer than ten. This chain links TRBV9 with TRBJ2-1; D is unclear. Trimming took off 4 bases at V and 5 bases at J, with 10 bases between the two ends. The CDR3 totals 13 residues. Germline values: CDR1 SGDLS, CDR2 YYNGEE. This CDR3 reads CASSKQPDNEQFF. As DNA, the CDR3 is TGTGCCAGCAGCAAACAACCCGACAATGAGCAGTTCTTC.

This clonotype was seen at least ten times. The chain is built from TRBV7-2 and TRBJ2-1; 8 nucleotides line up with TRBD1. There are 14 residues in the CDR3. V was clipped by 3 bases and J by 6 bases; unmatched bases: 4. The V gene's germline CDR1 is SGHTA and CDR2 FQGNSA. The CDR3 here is CASSFRGRGNEQFF. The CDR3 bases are TGTGCCAGCAGCTTCAGGGGGCGCGGCAATGAGCAGTTCTTC.

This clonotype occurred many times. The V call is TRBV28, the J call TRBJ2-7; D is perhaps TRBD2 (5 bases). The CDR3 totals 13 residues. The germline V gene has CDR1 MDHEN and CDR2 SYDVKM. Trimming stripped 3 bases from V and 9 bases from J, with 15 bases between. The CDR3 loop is CASSLGRDERQYF. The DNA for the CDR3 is TGTGCCAGCAGTTTGGGGAGAGACGAGAGGCAGTACTTC. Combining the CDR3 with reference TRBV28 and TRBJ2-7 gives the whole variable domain DVKVTQSSRYLVKRTGEKVFLECVQDMDHENMFWYRQDPGLGLRLIYFSYDVKMKEKGDIPEGYSVSREKKERFSLILESASTNQTSMYLCASSLGRDERQYFGPGTRLTVT.

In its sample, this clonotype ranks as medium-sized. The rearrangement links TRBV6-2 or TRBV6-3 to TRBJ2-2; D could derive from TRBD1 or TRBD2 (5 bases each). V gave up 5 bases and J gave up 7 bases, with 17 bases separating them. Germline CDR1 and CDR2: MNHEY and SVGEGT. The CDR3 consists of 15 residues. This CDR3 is CASSNGASGIGELFF. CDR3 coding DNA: TGTGCCAGCAGTAACGGGGCCTCCGGAATCGGGGAGCTGTTTTTT.